Following are 19 T cell receptor beta chains from one sample sequenced in a study of cytomegalovirus exposure and HLA in healthy donors. PCR used 60 Vbeta primers and 13 Jbeta primers. Only in-frame clones appear in the TCRdb table, and some are missing; sequencing was by immunoSEQ multiplex PCR. The table includes 150,000 to 200,000 clones, about 75% detected once. Material: PBMCs. The receptors were gathered from a female donor in good health and CMV-seronegative.

This rearrangement joins TRBV7-9 to TRBJ1-1; D gene uncertain. Germline loops: CDR1 SEHNR, CDR2 FQNEAQ (reference sequence). Between the trimmed V and J ends, which lost 0 bases and 11 bases, there was a span of 13 bases. This CDR3 contains 13 residues. CDR3 in amino acids: CASSLAPKTGAFF. The CDR3 DNA reads TGTGCCAGCAGCTTAGCCCCTAAGACTGGGGCTTTCTTT.

The chain carries TRBV2 and TRBJ1-6; weak D call: TRBD1 (5 bases). Germline V gene sequence: CDR1 SNHLY, CDR2 FYNNEI. Between the trimmed V and J ends, which lost 3 bases and 7 bases, there was a span of 16 bases. The CDR3 spans 16 residues. CDR3 sequence: CASSEIGARGNSPLHF. The CDR3 bases are TGTGCCAGCAGTGAGATAGGGGCCCGGGGGAATTCACCCCTCCACTTT.

The chain is built from TRBV30 and TRBJ1-2; 8 nucleotides match TRBD1. The CDR3 is 13 residues long. The V gene's germline CDR1 is GTSNPN and CDR2 SVGIG (reference sequence). V lost 4 bases, J lost 8 bases, and 9 bases stayed unmatched. DNA of the CDR3: TGTGCCTGGAACAGGGGACAGGCCTCGGGCTACACCTTC. This codes for CAWNRGQASGYTF. Full variable domain (remainder filled in from reference TRBV30 and TRBJ1-2): SQTIHQWPATLVQPVGSPLSLECTVEGTSNPNLYWYRQAAGRGLQLLFYSVGIGQISSEVPQNLSASRPQDRQFILSSKKLLLSDSGFYLCAWNRGQASGYTFGSGTRLTVV.

V gene TRBV5-4 combines with J gene TRBJ1-5, with TRBD1 matching over 10 bases. CDR1 is SGHNT and CDR2 is YYREEE in the germline V gene (reference sequence). CDR3 size: 15 residues. Germline trimming cut 4 bases from V and 4 bases from J; bases unmatched to any gene: 5. CDR3 coding DNA: TGTGCCAGCAGCAGGGACAGGGGCGCTAATCAGCCCCAGCATTTT. Translation gives CASSRDRGANQPQHF.

The chain recombines TRBV2 with TRBJ1-1, with D hard to call. The germline V and J ends were trimmed by 5 bases and 4 bases, with 11 bases remaining between them. The germline V gene encodes CDR1 SNHLY and CDR2 FYNNEI. The CDR3 extends over 13 amino acids. The chain's CDR3 is CASSPEASTEAFF. The CDR3 bases are TGTGCCAGCAGTCCAGAGGCAAGCACTGAAGCTTTCTTT.

For the CDR3, the DNA is TGTGCCAGTAATGCGGGGGGTAACACAGATACGCAGTATTTT. Protein product: CASNAGGNTDTQYF. V and J are TRBV19 and TRBJ2-3, with 8 bases fitting TRBD2. With V trimmed by 7 bases and J by 2 bases, 5 bases remained unmatched. Germline CDR1 is LNHDA and CDR2 is SQIVND (reference sequence). This CDR3 is built from 14 residues.

The J gene is TRBJ2-2, the V gene TRBV5-4; D is unresolved. Trimming took off 7 bases at V and 0 bases at J, with 7 bases between the two ends. Germline V gene lookup returns CDR1 SGHNT and CDR2 YYREEE (reference sequence). CDR3 size: 13 residues. CDR3 DNA sequence: TGTGCCAGCGGCACAGCGAACACCGGGGAGCTGTTTTTT. This translates into CASGTANTGELFF.

The rearrangement uses TRBV10-3 and TRBJ1-5; D remains ambiguous. This CDR3 comprises 13 residues. Looked up from germline, CDR1 is ENHRY and CDR2 is SYGVKD. The V gene lost 6 bases and the J gene lost 6 bases, with 12 bases spanning the gap. The DNA of the CDR3 is TGTGCCATCAGCGGAAAATCGGGTCAGCCCCAGCATTTT. This translates into CAISGKSGQPQHF.

The V and J genes are TRBV7-8 and TRBJ1-5, with D tentatively TRBD1 (6 bases). This CDR3 comprises 19 residues. V shed 1 base and J shed 6 bases, with 25 bases lying between them. The germline V gene encodes CDR1 SGHVS and CDR2 FQNEAQ. In DNA, the CDR3 is TGTGCCAGCAGCTTAGTAGTCTCCATGACCCGGGAGGGGGGTCAGCCCCAGCATTTT. Translation: CASSLVVSMTREGGQPQHF. The full variable domain, completed using reference TRBV7-8 and TRBJ1-5, is GAGVSQSPRYKVAKRGQDVALRCDPISGHVSLFWYQQALGQGPEFLTYFQNEAQLDKSGLPSDRFFAERPEGSVSTLKIQRTQQEDSAVYLCASSLVVSMTREGGQPQHFGDGTRLSIL.

This clone was seen a handful of times. The J gene is TRBJ1-1, the V gene TRBV9; D may be TRBD1 (6 bases). Germline lookup yields CDR1 SGDLS and CDR2 YYNGEE. Trimming shortened V by 3 bases and J by 0 bases, and 12 bases separated the two germline ends. The CDR3 loop spans 15 amino acids. The CDR3 spells CASSARGGLNTEAFF. The CDR3, as DNA: TGTGCCAGCAGCGCCCGGGGGGGGCTGAACACTGAAGCTTTCTTT.

Comments on this clone: In the same sample, other DNA sequences code for this CDR3. V is TRBV5-1 and J is TRBJ1-6, with TRBD1 as a possible D gene (5 bases). The CDR3 spans 15 residues. The V gene lost 0 bases and the J gene lost 10 bases, with 14 bases spanning the gap. The germline gives CDR1 SGHRS, CDR2 YFSETQ. CDR3 sequence: CASSLEGRVESPLHF. The CDR3 region has the DNA TGCGCCAGCAGCTTGGAAGGCAGGGTAGAATCACCCCTCCACTTT.

This sequence joins TRBV30 and TRBJ1-1, with TRBD1 matching 8 bases. Per germline, CDR1 GTSNPN and CDR2 SVGIG (reference sequence). J gave up 11 bases and V 0 bases, and 8 bases lay outside the gene matches. This CDR3 contains 13 residues. The CDR3 protein is CAWSVQGDGGAFF. CDR3 nucleotides: TGTGCCTGGAGTGTACAGGGGGACGGGGGGGCTTTCTTT. Full variable domain (rest looked up from reference TRBV30 and TRBJ1-1): SQTIHQWPATLVQPVGSPLSLECTVEGTSNPNLYWYRQAAGRGLQLLFYSVGIGQISSEVPQNLSASRPQDRQFILSSKKLLLSDSGFYLCAWSVQGDGGAFFGQGTRLTVV.

The rearrangement links TRBV5-1 to TRBJ2-3; D gene uncertain. Per the germline V gene, CDR1 is SGHRS and CDR2 is YFSETQ. V was clipped by 7 bases and J by 0 bases, with 15 bases between them. CDR3 length: 15 amino acids. This CDR3 is CASYPGFISTDTQYF. CDR3 nucleotide sequence: TGCGCCAGCTATCCGGGTTTTATTAGCACAGATACGCAGTATTTT.

The chain links TRBV30 to TRBJ2-2; TRBD2 aligns across 10 bases. V was clipped by 0 bases and J by 0 bases; unmatched bases: 7. Germline V gene data show CDR1 as GTSNPN and CDR2 as SVGIG (reference sequence). This CDR3 region has 18 residues. DNA for the CDR3: TGTGCCTGGAGTGTACAGAGCGGGAGGGCCTCGAACACCGGGGAGCTGTTTTTT. Protein sequence: CAWSVQSGRASNTGELFF.

This rearrangement joins TRBV6-5 to TRBJ2-1, with 10 bases lining up with TRBD2. Trimming removed 8 bases from V and 5 bases from J; junction bases left unmatched: 9. Germline CDR1 and CDR2: MNHEY and SVGAGI. The CDR3 runs 15 residues. The CDR3 is CASRESGGAHNEQFF. The DNA for the CDR3 is TGTGCCAGCCGAGAAAGCGGGGGGGCCCACAATGAGCAGTTCTTC.

This clone showed up just a few times. V usage is TRBV7-9 and J usage is TRBJ2-7; D call uncertain. The V end lost 2 bases, the J end lost 6 bases, and 11 bases lay between the germline ends. The CDR3 runs 13 residues. From germline, CDR1 is SEHNR and CDR2 FQNEAQ (reference sequence). Here the CDR3 reads CASSLLTLGEQYF. The CDR3, as DNA: TGTGCCAGCAGCTTACTAACTCTCGGCGAGCAGTACTTC.

This clone occurred a few times. The chain carries TRBV6-4 and TRBJ2-6; 9 nucleotides line up with TRBD1. V trimming: 6 bases; J trimming: 2 bases; junction bases outside the gene matches: 5. Per the germline V gene, CDR1 is MRHNA and CDR2 is SNTAGT. This CDR3 is 16 amino acids long. DNA of the CDR3: TGTGCCAGCAGATCGACAGGGGGGCCTGGGGCCAACGTCCTGACTTTC. As protein: CASRSTGGPGANVLTF.

The chain is built from TRBV2 and TRBJ2-3, with no clear D. The ends were cut back, 6 bases at V and 6 bases at J, with 19 bases in the middle. The CDR3 loop spans 15 amino acids. Germline CDR1 and CDR2: SNHLY and FYNNEI. The CDR3: CASRPGTFVLDTQYF. CDR3 sequence (DNA): TGTGCCAGCAGGCCGGGTACATTTGTTCTGGATACGCAGTATTTT. Variable domain in full (rest from reference TRBV2 and TRBJ2-3): EPEVTQTPSHQVTQMGQEVILRCVPISNHLYFYWYRQILGQKVEFLVSFYNNEISEKSEIFDDQFSVERPDGSNFTLKIRSTKLEDSAMYFCASRPGTFVLDTQYFGPGTRLTVL.

CDR3 residues: CASSLGGEQFF. The DNA for the CDR3 is TGTGCCAGCAGCTTAGGCGGCGAGCAGTTCTTC. The chain has TRBV11-2 and TRBJ2-1; D is uncertain. Germline assignment: CDR1 SGHAT and CDR2 FQNNGV. V was shortened by 1 base and J by 10 bases, with 5 bases between the two germline ends. The CDR3 spans 11 residues. The full variable domain, in which reference TRBV11-2 and TRBJ2-1 provide the parts outside the CDR3, is EAGVAQSPRYKIIEKRQSVAFWCNPISGHATLYWYQQILGQGPKLLIQFQNNGVVDDSQLPKDRFSAERLKGVDSTLKIQPAKLEDSAVYLCASSLGGEQFFGPGTRLTVL.